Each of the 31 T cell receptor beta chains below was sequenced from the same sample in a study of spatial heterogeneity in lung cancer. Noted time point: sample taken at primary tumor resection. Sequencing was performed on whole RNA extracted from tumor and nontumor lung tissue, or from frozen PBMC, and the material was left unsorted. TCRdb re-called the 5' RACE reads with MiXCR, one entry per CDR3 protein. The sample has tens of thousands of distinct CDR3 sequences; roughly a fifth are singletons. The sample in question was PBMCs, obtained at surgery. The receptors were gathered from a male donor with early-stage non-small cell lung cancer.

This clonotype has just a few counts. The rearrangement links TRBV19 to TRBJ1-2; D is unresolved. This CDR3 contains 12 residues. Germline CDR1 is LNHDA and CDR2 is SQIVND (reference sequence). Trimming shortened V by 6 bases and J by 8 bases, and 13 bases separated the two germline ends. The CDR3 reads CASSLKGGGYTF. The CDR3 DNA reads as TGTGCCAGTAGCCTGAAGGGAGGCGGCTACACCTTC.

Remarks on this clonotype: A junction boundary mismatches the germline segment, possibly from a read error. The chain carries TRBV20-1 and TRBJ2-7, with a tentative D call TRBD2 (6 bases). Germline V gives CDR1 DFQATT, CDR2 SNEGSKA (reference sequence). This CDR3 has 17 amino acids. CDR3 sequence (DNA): TGCAGTGCTCACATGGGGACTCCCCGAAGTAGCTCCCACGAGCAGTACTTC. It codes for CSAHMGTPRSSSHEQYF.

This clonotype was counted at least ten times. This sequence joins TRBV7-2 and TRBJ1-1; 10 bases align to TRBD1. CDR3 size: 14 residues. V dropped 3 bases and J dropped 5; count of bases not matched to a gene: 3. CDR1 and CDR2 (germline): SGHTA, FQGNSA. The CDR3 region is CASSLRTGGTEAFF. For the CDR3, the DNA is TGTGCCAGCAGCTTGAGGACAGGGGGAACTGAAGCTTTCTTT.

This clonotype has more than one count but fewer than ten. The CDR3 loop is CASSFLDSPYEQYF. As DNA, the CDR3 is TGTGCCAGCAGCTTCCTGGACAGCCCCTACGAGCAGTACTTC. The chain combines TRBV5-4 with TRBJ2-7, with D possibly being TRBD1 (6 bases). The germline V and J ends were trimmed by 2 bases and 2 bases, with 11 bases remaining between them. This CDR3 region has 14 residues. Germline V gene data show CDR1 as SGHNT and CDR2 as YYREEE (reference sequence).

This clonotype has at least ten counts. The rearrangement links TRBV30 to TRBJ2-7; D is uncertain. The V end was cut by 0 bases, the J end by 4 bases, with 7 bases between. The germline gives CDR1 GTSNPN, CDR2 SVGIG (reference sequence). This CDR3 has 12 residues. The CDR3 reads CAWSVGDYEQYF. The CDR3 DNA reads TGTGCCTGGAGTGTCGGCGATTACGAGCAGTACTTC.

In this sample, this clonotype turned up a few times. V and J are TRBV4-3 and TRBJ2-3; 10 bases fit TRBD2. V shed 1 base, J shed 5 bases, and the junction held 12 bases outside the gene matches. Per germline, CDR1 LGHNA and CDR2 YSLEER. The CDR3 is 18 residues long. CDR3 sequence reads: CASSQATTSGQRKDTQYF. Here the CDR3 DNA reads TGCGCCAGCAGCCAAGCAACGACTAGCGGGCAACGAAAAGATACGCAGTATTTT.

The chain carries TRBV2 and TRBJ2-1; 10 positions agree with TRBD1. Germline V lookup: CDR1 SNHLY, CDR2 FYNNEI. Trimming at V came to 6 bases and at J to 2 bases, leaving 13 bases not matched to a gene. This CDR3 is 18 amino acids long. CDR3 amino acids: CASRLSLGTGDTYNEQFF. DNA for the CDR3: TGTGCCAGCAGGCTCTCCCTCGGGACAGGGGATACCTACAATGAGCAGTTCTTC.

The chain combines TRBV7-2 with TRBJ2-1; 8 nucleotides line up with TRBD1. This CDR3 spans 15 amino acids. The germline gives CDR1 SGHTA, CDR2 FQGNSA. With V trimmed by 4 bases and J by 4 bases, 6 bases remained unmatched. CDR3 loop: CASSSGQGLYNEQFF. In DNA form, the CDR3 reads TGTGCCAGCAGCTCAGGACAGGGACTTTACAATGAGCAGTTCTTC. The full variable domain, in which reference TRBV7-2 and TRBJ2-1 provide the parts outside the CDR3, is GAGVSQSPSNKVTEKGKDVELRCDPISGHTALYWYRQSLGQGLEFLIYFQGNSAPDKSGLPSDRFSAERTGGSVSTLTIQRTQQEDSAVYLCASSSGQGLYNEQFFGPGTRLTVL.

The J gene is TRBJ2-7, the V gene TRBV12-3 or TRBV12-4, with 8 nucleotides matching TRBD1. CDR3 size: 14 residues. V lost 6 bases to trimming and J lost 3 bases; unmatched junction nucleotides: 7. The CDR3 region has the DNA TGTGCCAGCAGGTATCGGACAGGGCTCTACGAGCAGTACTTC. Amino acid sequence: CASRYRTGLYEQYF.

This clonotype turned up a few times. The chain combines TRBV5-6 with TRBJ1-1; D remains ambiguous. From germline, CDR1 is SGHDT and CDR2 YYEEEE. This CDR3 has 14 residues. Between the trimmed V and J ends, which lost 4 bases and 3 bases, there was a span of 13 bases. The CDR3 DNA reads TGTGCCAGCAGCCTTGTTCGGGGTGACACTGAAGCTTTCTTT. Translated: CASSLVRGDTEAFF.

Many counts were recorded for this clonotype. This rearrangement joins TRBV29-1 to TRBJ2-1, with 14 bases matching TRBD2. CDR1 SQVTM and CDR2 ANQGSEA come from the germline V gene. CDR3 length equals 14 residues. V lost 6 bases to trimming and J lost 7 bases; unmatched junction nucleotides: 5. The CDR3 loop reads CSVRGTSGSNEQFF. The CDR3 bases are TGCAGCGTCAGGGGGACTAGCGGGAGTAATGAGCAGTTCTTC.

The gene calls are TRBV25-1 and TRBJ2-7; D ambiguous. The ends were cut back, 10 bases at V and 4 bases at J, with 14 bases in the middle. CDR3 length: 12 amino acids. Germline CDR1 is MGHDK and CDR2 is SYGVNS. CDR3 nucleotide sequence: TGTGCCACGCAAGGGATAAGGTACGAGCAGTACTTC. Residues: CATQGIRYEQYF.

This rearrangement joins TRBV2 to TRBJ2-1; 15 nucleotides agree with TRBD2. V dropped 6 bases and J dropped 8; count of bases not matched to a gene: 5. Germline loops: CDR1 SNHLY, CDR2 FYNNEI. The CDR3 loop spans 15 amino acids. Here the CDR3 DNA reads TGTGCCAGCAGGGAGGGACTAGCGGGAGGCTATGAGCAGTTCTTC. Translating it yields CASREGLAGGYEQFF.

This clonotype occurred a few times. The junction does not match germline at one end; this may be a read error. The CDR3 nucleotides read TGCGCCAGCAGCTCGGGGGCTGGAGACCCCCGGCTCTTC. It translates to CASSSGAGDPRLF. The chain is built from TRBV5-1 and TRBJ2-1; D might be TRBD1 or TRBD2, each matching 6 bases. This CDR3 is 13 amino acids long. CDR1 is SGHRS and CDR2 is YFSETQ in the germline V gene.

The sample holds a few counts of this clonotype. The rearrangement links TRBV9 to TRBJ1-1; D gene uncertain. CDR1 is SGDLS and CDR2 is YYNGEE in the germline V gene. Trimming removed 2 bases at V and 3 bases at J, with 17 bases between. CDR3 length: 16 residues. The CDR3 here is CASSVELFLEDTEAFF. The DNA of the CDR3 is TGTGCCAGCAGCGTGGAACTCTTCCTAGAGGACACTGAAGCTTTCTTT.

The DNA for the CDR3 is TGTGCCAGCAGCATCCGGAGGCTCCGTGAGCAGTACTTC. The encoded protein is CASSIRRLREQYF. The V gene is TRBV9, the J gene TRBJ2-7; D is perhaps TRBD2 (5 bases). With 4 bases removed from V and 7 bases from J, the gap between germline ends came to 15 bases. The CDR3 spans 13 residues. CDR1 and CDR2 from the germline V gene are SGDLS and YYNGEE. Based on the CDR3 plus reference TRBV9 and TRBJ2-7, the full variable domain is DSGVTQTPKHLITATGQRVTLRCSPRSGDLSVYWYQQSLDQGLQFLIQYYNGEERAKGNILERFSAQQFPDLHSELNLSSLELGDSALYFCASSIRRLREQYFGPGTRLTVT.

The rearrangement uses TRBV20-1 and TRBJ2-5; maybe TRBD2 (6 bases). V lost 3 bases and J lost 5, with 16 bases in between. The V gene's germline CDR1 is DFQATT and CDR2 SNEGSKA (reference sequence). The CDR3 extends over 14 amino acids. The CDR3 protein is CSARGTYTRETQYF. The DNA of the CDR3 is TGCAGTGCTAGGGGGACTTATACCCGCGAGACCCAGTACTTC.

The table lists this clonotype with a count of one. CDR3 DNA sequence: TGTGCCATCAGTGATTACAGGGAAGCAGATACGCAGTATTTT. This sequence encodes CAISDYREADTQYF. This chain joins TRBV10-3 and TRBJ2-3; possibly TRBD1 for D (6 bases). The CDR3 is 14 amino acids. V lost 3 bases and J 4 bases, leaving 11 bases between the germline ends. The germline CDR1 and CDR2 sequences are ENHRY and SYGVKD.

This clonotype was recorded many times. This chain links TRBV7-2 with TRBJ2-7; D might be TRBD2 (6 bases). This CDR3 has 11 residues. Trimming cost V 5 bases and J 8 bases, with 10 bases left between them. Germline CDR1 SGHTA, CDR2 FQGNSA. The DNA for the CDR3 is TGTGCCAGCAGCGCCCTAGCGAAGCAGTACTTC. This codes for CASSALAKQYF.

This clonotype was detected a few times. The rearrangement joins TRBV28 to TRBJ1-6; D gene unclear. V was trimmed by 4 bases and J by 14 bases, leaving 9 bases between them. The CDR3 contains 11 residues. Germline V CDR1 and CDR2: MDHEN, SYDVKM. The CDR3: CASSSPVALHF. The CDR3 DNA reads TGTGCCAGCAGTTCCCCCGTGGCCCTCCACTTT.

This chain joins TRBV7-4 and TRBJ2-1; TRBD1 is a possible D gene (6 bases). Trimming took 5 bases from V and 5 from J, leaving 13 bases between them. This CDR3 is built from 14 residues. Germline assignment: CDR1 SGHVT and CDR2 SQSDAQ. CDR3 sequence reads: CASSPRDTNNEQFF. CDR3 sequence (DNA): TGTGCCAGCAGCCCCCGGGACACCAACAATGAGCAGTTCTTC.

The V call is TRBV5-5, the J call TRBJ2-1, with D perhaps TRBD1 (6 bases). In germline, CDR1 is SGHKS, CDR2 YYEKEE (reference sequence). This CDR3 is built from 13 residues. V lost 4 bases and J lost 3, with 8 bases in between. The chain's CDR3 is CASSPDSYNEQFF. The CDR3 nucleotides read TGTGCCAGCAGCCCGGACAGCTACAATGAGCAGTTCTTC.

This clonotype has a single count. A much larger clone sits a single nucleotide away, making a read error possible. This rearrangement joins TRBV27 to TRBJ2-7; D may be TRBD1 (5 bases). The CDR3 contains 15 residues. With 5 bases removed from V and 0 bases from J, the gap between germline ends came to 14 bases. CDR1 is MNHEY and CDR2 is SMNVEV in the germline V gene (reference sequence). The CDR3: CASSAQTDISYEQYF. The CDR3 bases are TGTGCCAGCAGTGCCCAGACAGATATCTCCTACGAGCAGTACTTC.

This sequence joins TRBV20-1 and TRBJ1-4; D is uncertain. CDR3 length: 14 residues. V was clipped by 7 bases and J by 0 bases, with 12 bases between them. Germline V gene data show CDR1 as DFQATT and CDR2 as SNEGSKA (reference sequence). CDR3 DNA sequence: TGCAGTGGTTTGCTCGGGGCAACTAATGAAAAACTGTTTTTT. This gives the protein CSGLLGATNEKLFF.

Here the CDR3 reads CASSPRWGELFF. In nucleotides, the CDR3 is TGTGCCAGCAGCCCCAGATGGGGGGAGCTGTTTTTT. The V and J genes are TRBV7-3 and TRBJ2-2; no firm D call. Trimming removed 5 bases at V and 8 bases at J, with 9 bases between. Germline lookup yields CDR1 SGHTA and CDR2 FQGTGA. This CDR3 comprises 12 residues.

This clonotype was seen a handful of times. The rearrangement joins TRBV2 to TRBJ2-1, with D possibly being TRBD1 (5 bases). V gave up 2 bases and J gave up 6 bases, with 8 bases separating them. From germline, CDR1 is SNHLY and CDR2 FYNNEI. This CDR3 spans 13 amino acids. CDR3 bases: TGTGCCAGCAGTGAACAGGGTTTCAATGAGCAGTTCTTC. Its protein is CASSEQGFNEQFF.

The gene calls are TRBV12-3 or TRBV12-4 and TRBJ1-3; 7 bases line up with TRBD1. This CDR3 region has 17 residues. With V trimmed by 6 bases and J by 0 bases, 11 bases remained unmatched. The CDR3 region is CASSWTPGGFSGNTIYF. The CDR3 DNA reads TGTGCCAGCAGCTGGACCCCAGGGGGGTTCTCTGGAAACACCATATATTTT.

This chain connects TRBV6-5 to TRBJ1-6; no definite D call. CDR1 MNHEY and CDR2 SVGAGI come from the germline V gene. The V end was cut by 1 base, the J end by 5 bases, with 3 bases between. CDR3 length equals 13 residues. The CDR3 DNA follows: TGTGCCAGCAGTTACTTCGATAATTCACCCCTCCACTTT. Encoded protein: CASSYFDNSPLHF.

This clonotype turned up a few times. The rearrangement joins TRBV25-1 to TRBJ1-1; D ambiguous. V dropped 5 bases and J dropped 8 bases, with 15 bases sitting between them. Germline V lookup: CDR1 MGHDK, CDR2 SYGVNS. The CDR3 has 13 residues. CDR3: CASSREGGAEAFF. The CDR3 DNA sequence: TGTGCCAGCAGTCGGGAAGGCGGTGCGGAAGCTTTCTTT.

The DNA for the CDR3 is TGCAGCGGTGGGGGGATGAACACTGAAGCTTTCTTT. This gives the protein CSGGGMNTEAFF. The V gene is TRBV29-1, the J gene TRBJ1-1; D may be TRBD1 (5 bases). Germline V gives CDR1 SQVTM, CDR2 ANQGSEA. V was shortened by 7 bases and J by 0 bases, with 9 bases between the two germline ends. This CDR3 has 12 residues.

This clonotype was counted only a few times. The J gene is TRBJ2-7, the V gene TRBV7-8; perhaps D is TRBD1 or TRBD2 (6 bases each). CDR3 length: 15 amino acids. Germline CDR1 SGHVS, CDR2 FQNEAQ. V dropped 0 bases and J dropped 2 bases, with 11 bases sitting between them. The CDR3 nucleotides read TGTGCCAGCAGCTTAGCGGTGGGGGGCCCCTACGAGCAGTACTTC. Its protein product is CASSLAVGGPYEQYF.